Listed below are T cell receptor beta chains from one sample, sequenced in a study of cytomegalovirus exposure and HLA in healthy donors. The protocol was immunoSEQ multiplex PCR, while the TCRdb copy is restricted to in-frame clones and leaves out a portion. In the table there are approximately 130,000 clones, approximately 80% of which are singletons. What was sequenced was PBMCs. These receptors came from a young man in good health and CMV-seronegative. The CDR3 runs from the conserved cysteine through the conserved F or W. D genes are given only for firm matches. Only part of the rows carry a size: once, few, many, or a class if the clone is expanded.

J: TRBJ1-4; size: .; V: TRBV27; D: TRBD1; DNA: TGTGCCAGCAGTCCCGGGGCAGGGGGAGAAAAACTGTTTTTT; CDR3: CASSPGAGGEKLFF
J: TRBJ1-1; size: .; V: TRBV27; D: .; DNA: TGTGCCAGCAGTTCTAGGGCGGGGAACACTGAAGCTTTCTTT; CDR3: CASSSRAGNTEAFF
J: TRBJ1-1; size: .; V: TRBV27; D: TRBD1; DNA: TGTGCCAGCAGTTTAAAAGGACCGAGGGGGCTAATGAACACTGAAGCTTTCTTT; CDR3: CASSLKGPRGLMNTEAFF
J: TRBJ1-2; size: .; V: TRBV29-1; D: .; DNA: TGCAGCGTTGACGACTATGGCTACACCTTC; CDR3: CSVDDYGYTF
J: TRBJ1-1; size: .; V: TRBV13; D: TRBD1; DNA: TGTGCCAGCAGCTCCCCCGGGACAGGGAGCACTGAAGCTTTCTTT; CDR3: CASSSPGTGSTEAFF
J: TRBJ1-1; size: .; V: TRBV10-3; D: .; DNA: TGTGCCATCGCCCTCCAGGCGGGGGGCACTGAAGCTTTCTTT; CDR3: CAIALQAGGTEAFF
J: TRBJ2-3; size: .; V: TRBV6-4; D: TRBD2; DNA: TGTGCCAGCAGTGTCGGAGCGGGGGCCGAGGGAGATACGCAGTATTTT; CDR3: CASSVGAGAEGDTQYF
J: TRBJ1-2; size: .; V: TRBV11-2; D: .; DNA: TGTGCCAGCAGCCAGGACAGCCTTTATGGCTACACCTTC; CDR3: CASSQDSLYGYTF
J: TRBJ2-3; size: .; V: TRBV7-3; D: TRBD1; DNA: TGTGCCAGCAGCCGAGACAGGGCCACAGATACGCAGTATTTT; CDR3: CASSRDRATDTQYF
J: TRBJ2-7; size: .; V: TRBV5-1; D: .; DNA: TGCGCCAGCAGCTTTGGCGGACAGAACGAGCAGTACTTC; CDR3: CASSFGGQNEQYF
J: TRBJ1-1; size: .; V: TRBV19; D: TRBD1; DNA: TGTGCCAGTAGTGGGGGGACAGGGGGGACTGAAGCTTTCTTT; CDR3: CASSGGTGGTEAFF
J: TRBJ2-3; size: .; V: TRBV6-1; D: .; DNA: TGTGCCAGCAGTGAAGTCAGATACACAGATACGCAGTATTTT; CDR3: CASSEVRYTDTQYF
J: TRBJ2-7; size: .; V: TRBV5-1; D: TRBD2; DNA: TGCGCCAGCAGCTTAACAATTACGGGACCAGCGGGGTCTCAGATGGGGCAGTACTTC; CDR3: CASSLTITGPAGSQMGQYF
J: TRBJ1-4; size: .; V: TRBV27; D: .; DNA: TGTGCCAGCAGTCGGGACTCGTTGAGGAACGAAAAACTGTTTTTT; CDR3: CASSRDSLRNEKLFF
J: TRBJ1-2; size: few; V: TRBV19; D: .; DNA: TGTGCTAGGAAGGGGGACGCGTCGGTGATCTATGGCTACACCTTC; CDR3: CARKGDASVIYGYTF